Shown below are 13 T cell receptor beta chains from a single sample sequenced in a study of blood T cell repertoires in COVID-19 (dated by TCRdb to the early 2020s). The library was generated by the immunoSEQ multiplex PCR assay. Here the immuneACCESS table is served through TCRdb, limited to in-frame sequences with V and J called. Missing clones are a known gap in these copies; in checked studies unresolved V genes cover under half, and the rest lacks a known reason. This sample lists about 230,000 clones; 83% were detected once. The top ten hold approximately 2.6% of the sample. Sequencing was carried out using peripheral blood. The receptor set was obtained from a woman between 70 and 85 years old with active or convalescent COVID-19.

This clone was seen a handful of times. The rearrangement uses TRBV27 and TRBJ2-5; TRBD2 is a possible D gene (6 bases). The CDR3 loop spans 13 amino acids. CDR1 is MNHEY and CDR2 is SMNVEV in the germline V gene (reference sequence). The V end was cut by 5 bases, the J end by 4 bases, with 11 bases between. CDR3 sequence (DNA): TGTGCCAGCAGTCCGGGACTTCTAGAGACCCAGTACTTC. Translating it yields CASSPGLLETQYF.

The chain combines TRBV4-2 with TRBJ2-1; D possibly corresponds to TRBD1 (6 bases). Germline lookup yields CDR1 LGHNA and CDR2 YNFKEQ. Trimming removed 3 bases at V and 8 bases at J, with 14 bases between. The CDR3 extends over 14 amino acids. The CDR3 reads CASSQATGIYEQFF. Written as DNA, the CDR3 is TGTGCCAGCAGCCAGGCCACAGGGATCTATGAGCAGTTCTTC.

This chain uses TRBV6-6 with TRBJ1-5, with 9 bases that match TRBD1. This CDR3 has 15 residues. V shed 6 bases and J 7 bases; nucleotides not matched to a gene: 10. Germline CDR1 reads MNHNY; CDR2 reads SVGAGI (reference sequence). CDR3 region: CASSRGDRVGQPQHF. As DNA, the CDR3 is TGTGCCAGCAGCCGTGGGGACAGGGTGGGCCAGCCCCAGCATTTT.

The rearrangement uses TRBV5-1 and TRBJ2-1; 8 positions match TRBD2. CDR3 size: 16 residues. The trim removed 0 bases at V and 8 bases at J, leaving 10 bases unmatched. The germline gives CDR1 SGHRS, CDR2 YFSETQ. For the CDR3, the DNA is TGCGCCAGCAGCTTGGTCCCGGGGGGGCTTGGCGATGAGCAGTTCTTC. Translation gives CASSLVPGGLGDEQFF.

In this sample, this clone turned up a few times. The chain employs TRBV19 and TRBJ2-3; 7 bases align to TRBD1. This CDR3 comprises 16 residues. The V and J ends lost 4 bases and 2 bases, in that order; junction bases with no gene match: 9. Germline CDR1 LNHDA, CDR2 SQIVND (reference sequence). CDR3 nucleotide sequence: TGTGCCAGTAGTAGCGGACAGGCAGGGGCCACAGATACGCAGTATTTT. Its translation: CASSSGQAGATDTQYF.

The CDR3 spells CASSERAGIGYTF. The CDR3 coding sequence is TGTGCCAGCAGTGAAAGGGCAGGGATCGGCTACACCTTC. V and J are TRBV6-1 and TRBJ1-2; tentative D call: TRBD1 (5 bases). Trimming pared 2 bases from V and 8 bases from J, leaving 12 bases between. The V gene's germline CDR1 is MNHNS and CDR2 SASEGT. The CDR3 totals 13 residues.

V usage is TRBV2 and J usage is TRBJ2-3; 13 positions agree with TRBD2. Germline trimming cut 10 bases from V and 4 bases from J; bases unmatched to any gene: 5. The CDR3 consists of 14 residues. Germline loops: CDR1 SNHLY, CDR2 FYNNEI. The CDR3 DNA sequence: TGTGCCACCCGGACTAGCGGGAGTTCAGATACGCAGTATTTT. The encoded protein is CATRTSGSSDTQYF.

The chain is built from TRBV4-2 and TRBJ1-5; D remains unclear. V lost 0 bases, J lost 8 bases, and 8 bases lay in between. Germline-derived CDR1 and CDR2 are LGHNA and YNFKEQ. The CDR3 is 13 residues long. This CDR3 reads CASSQDLSEPQHF. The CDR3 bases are TGTGCCAGCAGCCAAGATCTTAGTGAGCCCCAGCATTTT.

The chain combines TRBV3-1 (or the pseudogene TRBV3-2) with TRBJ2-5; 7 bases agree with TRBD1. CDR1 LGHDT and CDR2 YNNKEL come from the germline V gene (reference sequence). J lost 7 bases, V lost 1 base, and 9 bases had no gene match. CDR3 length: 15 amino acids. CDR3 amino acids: CASSQGPYRGGTQYF. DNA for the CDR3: TGTGCCAGCAGCCAAGGTCCATACAGGGGTGGGACCCAGTACTTC.

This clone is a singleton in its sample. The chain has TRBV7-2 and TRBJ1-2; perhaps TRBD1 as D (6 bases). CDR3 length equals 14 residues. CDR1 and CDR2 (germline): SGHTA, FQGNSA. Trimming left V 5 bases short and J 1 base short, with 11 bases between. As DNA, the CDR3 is TGTGCCAGCAGCCAAGGACAGAGTAACTATGGCTACACCTTC. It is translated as CASSQGQSNYGYTF.

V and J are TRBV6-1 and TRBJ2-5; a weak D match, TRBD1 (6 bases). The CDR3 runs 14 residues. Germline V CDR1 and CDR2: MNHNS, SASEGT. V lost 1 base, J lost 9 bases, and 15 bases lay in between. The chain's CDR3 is CASSEVGLGGAQYF. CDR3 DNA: TGTGCCAGCAGTGAAGTCGGGCTAGGGGGAGCCCAGTACTTC.

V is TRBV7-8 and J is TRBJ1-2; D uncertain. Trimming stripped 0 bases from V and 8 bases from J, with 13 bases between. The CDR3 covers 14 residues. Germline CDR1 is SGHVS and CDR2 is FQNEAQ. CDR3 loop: CASSLALHREGYTF. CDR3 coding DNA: TGTGCCAGCAGCTTAGCCCTCCACAGAGAGGGCTACACCTTC.

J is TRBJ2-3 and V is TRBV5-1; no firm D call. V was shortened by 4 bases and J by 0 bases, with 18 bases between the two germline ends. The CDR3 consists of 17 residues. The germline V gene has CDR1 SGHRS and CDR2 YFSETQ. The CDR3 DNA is TGCGCCAGCAGCCGCCGGATAGAACTACAAAGCACAGATACGCAGTATTTT. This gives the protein CASSRRIELQSTDTQYF.